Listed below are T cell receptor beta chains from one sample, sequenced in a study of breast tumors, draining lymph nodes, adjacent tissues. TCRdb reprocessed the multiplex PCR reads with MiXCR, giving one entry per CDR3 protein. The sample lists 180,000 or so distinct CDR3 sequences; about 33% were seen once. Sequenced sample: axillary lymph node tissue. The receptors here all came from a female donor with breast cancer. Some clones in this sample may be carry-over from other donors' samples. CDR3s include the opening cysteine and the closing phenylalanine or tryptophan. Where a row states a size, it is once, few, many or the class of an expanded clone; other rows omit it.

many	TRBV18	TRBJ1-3	CASSPSRVENTIYF
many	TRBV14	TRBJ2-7	CASSAQGRLYEQYF
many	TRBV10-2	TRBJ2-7	CASSGGLVYEQYF
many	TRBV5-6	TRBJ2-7	CASSLQRTSEQYF
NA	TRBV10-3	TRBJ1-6	CAISTSVGARSPLHF
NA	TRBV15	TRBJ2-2	CATSRGRTNIGELCF
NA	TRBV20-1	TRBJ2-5	CSARRPGTQSF
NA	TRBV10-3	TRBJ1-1	CAISESGAMNTEASF
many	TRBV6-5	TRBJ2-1	CASSLTSGRGSEQFF
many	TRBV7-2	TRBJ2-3	CASSTSSGRGGGDTQYF
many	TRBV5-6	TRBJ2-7	CASSPPTIISEQYF
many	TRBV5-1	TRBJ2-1	CASSLDRTGRRQFF
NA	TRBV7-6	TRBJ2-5	CASSPGTSGEETQYF
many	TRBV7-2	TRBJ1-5	CASSLGPGRNQPQHF
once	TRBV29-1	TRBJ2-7	CSVETGYEQYF
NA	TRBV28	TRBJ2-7	CASSSGGSSSYEQYF
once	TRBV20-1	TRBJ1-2	CSAINRGQGYSGYTF
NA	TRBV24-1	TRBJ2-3	CAASDPRGGGSTDTQYF
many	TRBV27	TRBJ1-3	CASSMSTSSGNTIYF
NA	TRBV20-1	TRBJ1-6	CSARSRTGGLSLHF
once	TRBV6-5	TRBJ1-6	CASRWDSTGRSPPHF
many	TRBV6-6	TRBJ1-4	CASSQKWGNEKLFF
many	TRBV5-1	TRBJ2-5	CASSGTKGEQETQYF
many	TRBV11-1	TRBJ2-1	CASSLDGGRGNEQFF
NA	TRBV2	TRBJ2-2	CASSGCANTGELFF
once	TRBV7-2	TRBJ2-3	CASSPGRGATSTDTQYF
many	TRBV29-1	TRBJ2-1	CSVRNNEQFF
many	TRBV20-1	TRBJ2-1	CSARVSEQFF